The 5 T cell receptor beta chains given below trace back to one sample, sequenced in a study of blood T cell repertoires in COVID-19. The protocol was immunoSEQ multiplex PCR, while the TCRdb copy is restricted to in-frame clones and leaves out a portion. The table has over 100,000 clones, approximately 88% seen once. The sample consisted of peripheral blood. The receptors were sampled from a woman in her sixties or seventies with acute or convalescent COVID-19.

The chain employs TRBV19 and TRBJ1-3, with D unresolved. This CDR3 has 13 residues. Germline V gene data show CDR1 as LNHDA and CDR2 as SQIVND (reference sequence). Between the trimmed V and J ends, which lost 9 bases and 0 bases, there was a span of 9 bases. CDR3 amino acids: CASSGSSGNTIYF. The CDR3 nucleotides are TGTGCCAGCTCAGGAAGCTCTGGAAACACCATATATTTT.

The rearrangement links TRBV2 to TRBJ2-3; no clear D gene. This CDR3 contains 12 residues. Deletions cut 7 bases from V and 4 bases from J, with 9 bases between. The V gene's germline CDR1 is SNHLY and CDR2 FYNNEI. CDR3 sequence: CASTQTSDTQYF. The CDR3, as DNA: TGTGCCAGCACTCAGACTTCAGATACGCAGTATTTT. Supplemented by reference TRBV2 and TRBJ2-3, the full variable domain reads EPEVTQTPSHQVTQMGQEVILRCVPISNHLYFYWYRQILGQKVEFLVSFYNNEISEKSEIFDDQFSVERPDGSNFTLKIRSTKLEDSAMYFCASTQTSDTQYFGPGTRLTVL.

This chain connects TRBV5-1 to TRBJ1-2; D perhaps matches TRBD1 (6 bases). V was clipped by 1 base and J by 2 bases, with 12 bases between them. CDR1 and CDR2 (germline): SGHRS, YFSETQ. CDR3 length: 15 amino acids. CDR3 protein: CASSLLRQANYGYTF. The CDR3 DNA reads TGCGCCAGCAGCTTGTTGCGACAGGCGAACTATGGCTACACCTTC.

The V gene is TRBV29-1, the J gene TRBJ2-7, with 12 bases fitting TRBD2. Germline trimming cut 5 bases from V and 4 bases from J; bases unmatched to any gene: 6. The germline CDR1 and CDR2 sequences are SQVTM and ANQGSEA. The CDR3 is 14 amino acids. CDR3 in amino acids: CSVRRLAGDYEQYF. The CDR3 DNA is TGCAGCGTTCGGAGACTAGCGGGAGATTACGAGCAGTACTTC.

This clone appeared a single time. The chain links TRBV19 to TRBJ2-1, with TRBD2 identical over 9 bases. There are 17 residues in the CDR3. In germline, CDR1 is LNHDA, CDR2 SQIVND (reference sequence). V dropped 1 base and J dropped 2; count of bases not matched to a gene: 6. The CDR3 here is CASSIVAGGPPYNEQFF. As DNA, the CDR3 is TGTGCCAGTAGTATAGTGGCGGGAGGGCCCCCCTACAATGAGCAGTTCTTC.